Listed below are T cell receptor beta chains from one sample, sequenced in a study of T-cell reconstitution after alpha-beta-depleted transplantation in children. TCRdb re-called the PCR reads with MiXCR, one entry per CDR3 protein. The repertoire consists of about a million distinct CDR3 sequences, with around 30% occurring once and the leading ten covering 25% to 35%. The specimen was PBMCs, mostly from graft donor cells, collected 360 days after TCRalphabeta/CD19-depleted stem cell transplant. Every receptor here comes from a boy under three years old who had a stem cell transplant for SCID, so the T cells may come from the graft donor. Both conserved end residues are part of each CDR3. The D gene is left open where the match is weak. The listing skips clone size in some rows; elsewhere it reads once, few, many or a size class.

J gene | V gene | clone size | D gene | CDR3 DNA | CDR3 protein
TRBJ2-1 | TRBV3-1 | . | TRBD2 | TGTGCCAGCAGCCAAGTGGCACTAGCGGGGGGCCTTCCCTCGTACAATGAGCAGTTCTTC | CASSQVALAGGLPSYNEQFF
TRBJ2-1 | TRBV7-3 | . | TRBD2 | TGTGCCAGCAGCCCAACGACTAGCGGGGTGGTCTATGAGCAGTTCTTC | CASSPTTSGVVYEQFF
TRBJ2-1 | TRBV29-1 | few | TRBD1 | TGCAGCGTGAGGACAGGGAGAGGTGAGCAGTTCTTC | CSVRTGRGEQFF
TRBJ2-5 | TRBV20-1 | few | . | TGCAGTGCCGGGGTCCGGGGGCACCAAGAGACCCAGTACTTC | CSAGVRGHQETQYF
TRBJ2-1 | TRBV3-1 | few | TRBD2 | TGTGCCAGCAGCCCCTGGGGGGGGTCCTACAATGAGCAGTTCTTC | CASSPWGGSYNEQFF
TRBJ2-6 | TRBV12-3/TRBV12-4 | . | TRBD2 | TGTGCCAGCAGTTTACGACTAGCGGAGGACGTCCTGACTTTC | CASSLRLAEDVLTF
TRBJ2-1 | TRBV7-3 | . | . | TGTGCCAGCAGCCCACGGGGTGGGATGGGGACGCGCTCCTACAATGAGCAGTTCTTC | CASSPRGGMGTRSYNEQFF
TRBJ2-3 | TRBV10-3 | many | . | TGTGCCATCAGTGGGACCGCCCCCCGGGGCTTAGGAAATACGCAGTATTTT | CAISGTAPRGLGNTQYF
TRBJ2-5 | TRBV12-3/TRBV12-4 | few | . | TGTGCCAGCAGTTTGGTGACAGGTTACCAAGAGACCCAGTACTTC | CASSLVTGYQETQYF
TRBJ1-5 | TRBV2 | few | TRBD1 | TGTGCCAGCAGTGACCCCGCATCCGGGACAGGGCCGGGGCCCCAGCATTTT | CASSDPASGTGPGPQHF
TRBJ2-5 | TRBV29-1 | few | . | TGCAGCGTTTATCAGGGTCGGGGGACCCAGTACTTC | CSVYQGRGTQYF
TRBJ1-4 | TRBV12-3/TRBV12-4 | . | . | TGTGCCAGCAGTCGGACGGGTGAAAAACTGTTTTTT | CASSRTGEKLFF
TRBJ2-2 | TRBV29-1 | . | . | TGCAGCGTTGGACGGGGCTACTCGAACACCGGGGAGCTGTTTTTT | CSVGRGYSNTGELFF
TRBJ2-5 | TRBV10-3 | . | TRBD1 | TGTGCCATCGGACAGGGGAGGGAGACCCAGTACTTC | CAIGQGRETQYF
TRBJ1-1 | TRBV6-1 | few | TRBD1 | TGTGCCAGCAGTGCACCGGGACAGGGCGACACTGAAGCTTTCTTT | CASSAPGQGDTEAFF
TRBJ2-3 | TRBV15 | . | . | TGTGCCACCAGCTCCCACCTAGATACGCAGTATTTT | CATSSHLDTQYF
TRBJ2-3 | TRBV9 | . | . | TGTGCCAGCAGCGTAGTGGGTTTCACAGATACGCAGTATTTT | CASSVVGFTDTQYF
TRBJ2-7 | TRBV10-2 | . | . | TGCGCCAGCAGTACCTACAGGGACGAGCAGTACTTC | CASSTYRDEQYF
TRBJ1-2 | TRBV27 | . | TRBD1 | TGTGCCAGCAGTTCGACAGGGCTTAGGAAGGGCTACACCTTC | CASSSTGLRKGYTF
TRBJ2-7 | TRBV5-1 | . | . | TGCGCCAGCAAAATCTACGAGGGGGATATTTACGAGCAGTACTTC | CASKIYEGDIYEQYF
TRBJ2-3 | TRBV5-1 | many | TRBD2 | TGCGCCAGCAGCCCTAAGCGGACTAGCGGGGGTCTAGATACGCAGTATTTT | CASSPKRTSGGLDTQYF
TRBJ2-1 | TRBV2 | . | TRBD2 | TGTGCCAGCAGCGAACATGGGCGGGGGACCTACAATGAGCAGTTCTTC | CASSEHGRGTYNEQFF
TRBJ1-1 | TRBV4-3 | few | TRBD1 | TGCGCCAGCAGCCAAGGGACAGGGGGGAACACTGAAGCTTTCTTT | CASSQGTGGNTEAFF
TRBJ2-7 | TRBV5-1 | few | . | TGCGCCAGCAGCTATAATACAGGGCTAGAGCAGTACTTC | CASSYNTGLEQYF
TRBJ2-3 | TRBV7-8 | . | TRBD2 | TGTGCCAGCAGCCGGTCTTTAGCGGGGGCCAACACAGATACGCAGTATTTT | CASSRSLAGANTDTQYF
TRBJ1-5 | TRBV25-1 | . | . | TGTGCCAGCAGTGAATGGGGTGATCAGCCCCAGCATTTT | CASSEWGDQPQHF
TRBJ2-2 | TRBV5-5 | . | TRBD1 | TGTGCCAGCAGCTTGTTAGGGACAGTGAACACCGGGGAGCTGTTTTTT | CASSLLGTVNTGELFF
TRBJ2-7 | TRBV3-1 | few | TRBD1 | TGTGCCAGCAGCCAAGATGAGGGGGCACGCTACGAGCAGTACTTC | CASSQDEGARYEQYF